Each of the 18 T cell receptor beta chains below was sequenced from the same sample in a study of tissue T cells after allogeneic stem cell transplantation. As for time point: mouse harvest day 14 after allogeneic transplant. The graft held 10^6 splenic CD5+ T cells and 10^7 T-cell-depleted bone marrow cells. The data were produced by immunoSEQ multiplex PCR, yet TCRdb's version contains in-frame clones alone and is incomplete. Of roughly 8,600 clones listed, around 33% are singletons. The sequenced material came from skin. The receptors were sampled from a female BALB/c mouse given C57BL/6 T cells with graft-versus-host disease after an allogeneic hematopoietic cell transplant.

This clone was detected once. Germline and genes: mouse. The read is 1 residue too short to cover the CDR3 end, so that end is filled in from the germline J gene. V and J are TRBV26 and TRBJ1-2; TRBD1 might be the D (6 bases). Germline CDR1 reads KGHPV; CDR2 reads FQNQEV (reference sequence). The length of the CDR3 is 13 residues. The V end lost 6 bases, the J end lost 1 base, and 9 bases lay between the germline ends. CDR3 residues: CASSQGQNSDYTF. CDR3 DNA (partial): TGTGCCAGCAGCCAGGGACAAAACTCCGACTACACC.

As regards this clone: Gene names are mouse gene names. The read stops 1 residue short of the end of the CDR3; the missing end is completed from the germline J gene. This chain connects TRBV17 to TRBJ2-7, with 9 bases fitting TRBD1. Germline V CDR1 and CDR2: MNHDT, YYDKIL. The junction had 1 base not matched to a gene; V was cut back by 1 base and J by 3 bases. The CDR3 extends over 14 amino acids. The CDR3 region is CASSRVGQGYEQYF. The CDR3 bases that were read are TGTGCTAGCAGTAGAGTGGGACAGGGCTATGAACAGTAC.

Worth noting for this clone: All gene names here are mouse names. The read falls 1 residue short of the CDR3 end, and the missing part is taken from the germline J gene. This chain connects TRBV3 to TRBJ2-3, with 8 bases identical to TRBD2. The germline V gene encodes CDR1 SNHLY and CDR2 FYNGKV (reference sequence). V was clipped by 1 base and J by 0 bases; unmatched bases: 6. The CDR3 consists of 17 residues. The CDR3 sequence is CASSLVWGGSSAETLYF. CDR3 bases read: TGTGCCAGCAGCTTAGTGTGGGGGGGGTCTAGTGCAGAAACGCTGTAT.

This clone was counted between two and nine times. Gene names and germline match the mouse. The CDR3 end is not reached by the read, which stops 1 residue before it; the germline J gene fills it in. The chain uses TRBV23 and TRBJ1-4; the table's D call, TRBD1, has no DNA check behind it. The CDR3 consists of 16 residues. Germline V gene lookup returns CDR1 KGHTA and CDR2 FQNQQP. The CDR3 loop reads CSSSQSGQGANERLFF. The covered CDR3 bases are TGCTCCAGCAGTCAATCTGGACAGGGGGCCAACGAAAGATTATTT.

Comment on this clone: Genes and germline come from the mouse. The covered CDR3 bases are TGCTCCAGCAGTCCTTCGCTGGGGAGTGCAGAAACGCTGTAT. Translated, it gives CSSSPSLGSAETLY. The whole CDR3 protein is CSSSPSLGSAETLYF. The chain employs TRBV23 and TRBJ2-3; the DNA was not compared with TRBD2, the D call given in the table. The CDR3 end is not reached by the read, which stops 1 residue before it; the germline J gene fills it in. Germline assignment: CDR1 KGHTA and CDR2 FQNQQP. CDR3 size: 15 residues.

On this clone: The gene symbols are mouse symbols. Partial CDR3 DNA: TGTGCCAGCAGTATAAGGGGGAACAACCAGGCTCCGCTT. Its protein product is CASSIRGNNQAPL. The entire CDR3 protein reads CASSIRGNNQAPLF. The V gene is TRBV19, the J gene TRBJ1-5, with D tentatively TRBD1 (6 bases). The CDR3 end lies 1 residue beyond the end of the read and is filled in from the germline J gene. The CDR3 is 14 amino acids. Germline CDR1 reads FNHDT; CDR2 reads SITEND (reference sequence). V lost 1 base and J lost 1, with 6 bases in between. Together with reference TRBV19 and TRBJ1-5, the CDR3 gives the full variable domain: GGIITQTPKFLIGQEGQKLTLKCQQNFNHDTMYWYRQDSGKGLRLIYYSITENDLQKGDLSEGYDASREKKSSFSLTVTSAQKNEMAVFLCASSIRGNNQAPLFGEGTRLSVL.

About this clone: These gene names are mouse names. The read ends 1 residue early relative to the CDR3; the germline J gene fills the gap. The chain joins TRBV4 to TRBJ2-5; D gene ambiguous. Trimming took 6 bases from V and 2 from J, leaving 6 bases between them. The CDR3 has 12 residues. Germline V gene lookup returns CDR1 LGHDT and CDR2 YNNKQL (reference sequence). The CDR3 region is CASRDLQDTQYF. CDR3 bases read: TGTGCCAGCAGAGATCTCCAAGACACCCAGTAC.

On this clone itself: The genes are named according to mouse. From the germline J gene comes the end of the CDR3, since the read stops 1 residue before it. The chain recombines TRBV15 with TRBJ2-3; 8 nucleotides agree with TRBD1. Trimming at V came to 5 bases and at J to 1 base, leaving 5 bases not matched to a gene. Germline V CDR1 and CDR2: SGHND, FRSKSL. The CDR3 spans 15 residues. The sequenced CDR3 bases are TGTGCCAGCAGTCCCGCACAGGGGGGTGCAGAAACGCTGTAT. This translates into CASSPAQGGAETLY. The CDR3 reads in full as CASSPAQGGAETLYF.

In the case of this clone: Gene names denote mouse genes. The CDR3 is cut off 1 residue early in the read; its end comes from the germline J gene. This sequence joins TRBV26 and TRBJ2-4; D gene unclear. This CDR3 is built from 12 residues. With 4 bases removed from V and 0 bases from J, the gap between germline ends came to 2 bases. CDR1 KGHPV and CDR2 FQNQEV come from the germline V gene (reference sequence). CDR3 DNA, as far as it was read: TGTGCCAGCAGTCATAGTCAAAACACCTTGTAC. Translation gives CASSHSQNTLY. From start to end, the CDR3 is CASSHSQNTLYF.

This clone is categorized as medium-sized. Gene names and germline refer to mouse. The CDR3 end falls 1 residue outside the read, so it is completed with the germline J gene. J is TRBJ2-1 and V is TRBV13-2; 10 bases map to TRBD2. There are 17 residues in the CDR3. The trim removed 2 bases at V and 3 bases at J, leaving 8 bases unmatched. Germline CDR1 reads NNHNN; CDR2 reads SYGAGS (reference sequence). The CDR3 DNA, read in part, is TGTGCCAGCGGTGAGTCCCTCAACTGGGGGGGCTATGCTGAGCAGTTC. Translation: CASGESLNWGGYAEQF. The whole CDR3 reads CASGESLNWGGYAEQFF.

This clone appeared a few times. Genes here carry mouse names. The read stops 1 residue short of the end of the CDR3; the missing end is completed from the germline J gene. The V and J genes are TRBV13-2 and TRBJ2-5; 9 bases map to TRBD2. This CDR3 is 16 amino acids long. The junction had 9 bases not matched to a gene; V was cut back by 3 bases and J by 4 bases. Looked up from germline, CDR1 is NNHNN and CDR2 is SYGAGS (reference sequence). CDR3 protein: CASGGETGGWEDTQYF. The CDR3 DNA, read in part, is TGTGCCAGCGGTGGGGAGACTGGGGGCTGGGAAGACACCCAGTAC.

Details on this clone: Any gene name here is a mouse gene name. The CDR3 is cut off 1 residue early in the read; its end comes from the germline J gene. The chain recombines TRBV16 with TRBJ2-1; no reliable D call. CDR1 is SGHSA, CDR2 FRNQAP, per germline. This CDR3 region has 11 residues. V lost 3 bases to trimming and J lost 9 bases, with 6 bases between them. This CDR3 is CASSFPGEQFF. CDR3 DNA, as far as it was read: TGTGCAAGCAGCTTCCCGGGTGAGCAGTTC. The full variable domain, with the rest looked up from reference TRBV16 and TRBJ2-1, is NAGVIQTPRHKVTGKGQEATLWCEPISGHSAVFWYRQTIVQGLEFLTYFRNQAPIDDSGMPKERFSAQMPNQSHSTLKIQSTQPQDSAVYLCASSFPGEQFFGPGTRLTVL.

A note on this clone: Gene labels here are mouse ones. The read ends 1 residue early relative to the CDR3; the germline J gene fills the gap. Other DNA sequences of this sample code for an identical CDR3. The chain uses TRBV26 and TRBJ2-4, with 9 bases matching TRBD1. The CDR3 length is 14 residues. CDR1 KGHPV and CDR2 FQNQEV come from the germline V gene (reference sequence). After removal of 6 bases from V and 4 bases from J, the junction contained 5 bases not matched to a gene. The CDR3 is CASSPTGGENTLYF. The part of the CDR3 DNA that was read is TGTGCCAGCAGCCCGACAGGGGGGGAAAACACCTTGTAC.

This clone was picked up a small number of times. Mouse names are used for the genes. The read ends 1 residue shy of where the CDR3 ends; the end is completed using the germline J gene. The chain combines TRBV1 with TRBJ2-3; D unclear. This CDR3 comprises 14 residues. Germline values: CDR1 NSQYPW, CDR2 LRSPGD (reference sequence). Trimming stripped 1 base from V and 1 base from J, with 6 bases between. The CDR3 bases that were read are TGCACCTGCAGTGCAGGGAAAGGTGCAGAAACGCTGTAT. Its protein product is CTCSAGKGAETLY. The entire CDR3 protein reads CTCSAGKGAETLYF.

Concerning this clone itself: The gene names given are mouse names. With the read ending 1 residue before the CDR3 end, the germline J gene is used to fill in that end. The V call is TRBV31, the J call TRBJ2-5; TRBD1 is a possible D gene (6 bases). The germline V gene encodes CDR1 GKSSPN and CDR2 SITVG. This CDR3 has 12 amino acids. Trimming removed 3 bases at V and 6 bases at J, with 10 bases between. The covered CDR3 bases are TGTGCCTGGAGGCCAGACAGGGACACCCAGTAC. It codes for CAWRPDRDTQY. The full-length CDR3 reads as CAWRPDRDTQYF.

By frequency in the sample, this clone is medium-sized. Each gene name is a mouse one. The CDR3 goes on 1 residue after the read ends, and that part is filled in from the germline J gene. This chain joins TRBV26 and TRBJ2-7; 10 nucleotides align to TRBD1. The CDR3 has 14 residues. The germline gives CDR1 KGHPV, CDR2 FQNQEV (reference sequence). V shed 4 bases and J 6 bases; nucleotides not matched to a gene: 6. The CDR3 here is CASSPETGGAEQYF. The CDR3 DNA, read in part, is TGTGCCAGCAGTCCAGAGACAGGGGGCGCTGAACAGTAC.

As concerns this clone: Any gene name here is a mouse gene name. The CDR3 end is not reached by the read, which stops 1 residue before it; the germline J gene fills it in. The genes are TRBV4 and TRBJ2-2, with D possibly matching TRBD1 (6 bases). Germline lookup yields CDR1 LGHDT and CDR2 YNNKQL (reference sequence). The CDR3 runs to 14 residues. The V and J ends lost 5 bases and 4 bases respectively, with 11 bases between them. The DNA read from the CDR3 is TGTGCCAGCAGCCTACAGGGAGGCACCGGGCAGCTCTAC. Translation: CASSLQGGTGQLY. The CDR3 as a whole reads CASSLQGGTGQLYF.

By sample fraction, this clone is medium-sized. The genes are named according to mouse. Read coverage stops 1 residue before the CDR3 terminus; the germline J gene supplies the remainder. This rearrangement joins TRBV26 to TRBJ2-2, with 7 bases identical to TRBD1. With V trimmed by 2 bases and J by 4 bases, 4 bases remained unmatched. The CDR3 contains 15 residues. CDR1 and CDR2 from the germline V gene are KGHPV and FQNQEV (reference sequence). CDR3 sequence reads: CASSLRQGVTGQLYF. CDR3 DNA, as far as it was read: TGTGCCAGCAGTCTGAGGCAGGGGGTCACCGGGCAGCTCTAC.